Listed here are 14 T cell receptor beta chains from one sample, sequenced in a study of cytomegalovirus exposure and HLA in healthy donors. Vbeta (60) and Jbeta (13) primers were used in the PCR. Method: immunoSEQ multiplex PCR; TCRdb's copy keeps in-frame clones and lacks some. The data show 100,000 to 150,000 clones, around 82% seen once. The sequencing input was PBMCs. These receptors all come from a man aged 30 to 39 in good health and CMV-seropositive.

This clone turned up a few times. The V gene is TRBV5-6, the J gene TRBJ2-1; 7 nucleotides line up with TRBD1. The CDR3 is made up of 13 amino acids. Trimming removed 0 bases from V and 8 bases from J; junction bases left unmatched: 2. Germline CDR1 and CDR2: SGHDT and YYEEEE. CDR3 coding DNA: TGTGCCAGCAGCTTGGATCAGGGGGATGAGCAGTTCTTC. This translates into CASSLDQGDEQFF.

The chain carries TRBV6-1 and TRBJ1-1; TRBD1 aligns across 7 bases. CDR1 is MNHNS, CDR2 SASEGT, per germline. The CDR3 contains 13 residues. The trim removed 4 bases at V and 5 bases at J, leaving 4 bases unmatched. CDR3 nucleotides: TGTGCCAGCAGTGGACAGGGACGGACTGAAGCTTTCTTT. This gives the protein CASSGQGRTEAFF.

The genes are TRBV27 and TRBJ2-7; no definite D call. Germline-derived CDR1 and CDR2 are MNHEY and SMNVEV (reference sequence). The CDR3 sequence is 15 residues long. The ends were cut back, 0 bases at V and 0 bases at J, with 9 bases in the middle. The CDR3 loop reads CASSLSRRSSYEQYF. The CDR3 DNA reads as TGTGCCAGCAGTTTATCGAGGCGGAGCTCCTACGAGCAGTACTTC.

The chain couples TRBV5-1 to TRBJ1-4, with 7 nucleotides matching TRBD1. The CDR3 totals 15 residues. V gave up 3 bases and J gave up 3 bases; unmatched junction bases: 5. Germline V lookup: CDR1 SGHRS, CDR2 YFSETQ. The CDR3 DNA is TGCGCCAGCAGCTCGCCTGACAGGGCTAATGAAAAACTGTTTTTT. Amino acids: CASSSPDRANEKLFF.

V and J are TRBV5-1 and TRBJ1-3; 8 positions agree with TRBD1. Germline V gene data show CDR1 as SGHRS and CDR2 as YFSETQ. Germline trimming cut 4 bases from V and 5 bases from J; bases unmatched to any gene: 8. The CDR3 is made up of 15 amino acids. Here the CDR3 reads CASSPGGALRNTIYF. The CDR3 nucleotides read TGCGCCAGCAGCCCAGGGGGCGCACTCAGAAACACCATATATTTT.

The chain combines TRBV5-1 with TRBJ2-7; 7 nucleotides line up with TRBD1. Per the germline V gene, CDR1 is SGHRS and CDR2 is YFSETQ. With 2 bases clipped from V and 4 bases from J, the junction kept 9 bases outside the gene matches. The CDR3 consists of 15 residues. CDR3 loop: CASSFRTGELYEQYF. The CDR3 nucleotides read TGCGCCAGCAGCTTTCGAACAGGGGAATTGTACGAGCAGTACTTC.

CDR3 nucleotides: TGTGCCAGCAGTATGGTCGGGTCCTACAATGAGCAGTTCTTC. This encodes CASSMVGSYNEQFF. The chain couples TRBV27 to TRBJ2-1; D not resolved. The CDR3 has 14 residues. Germline V CDR1 and CDR2: MNHEY, SMNVEV (reference sequence). V dropped 5 bases and J dropped 1 base, with 9 bases sitting between them.

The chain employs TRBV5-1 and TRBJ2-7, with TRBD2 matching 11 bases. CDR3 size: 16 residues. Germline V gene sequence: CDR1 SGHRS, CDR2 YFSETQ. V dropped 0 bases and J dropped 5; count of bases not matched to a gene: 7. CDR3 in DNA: TGCGCCAGCAGCTTGGTTCTAGCGGGAGGTCCCCACGAGCAGTACTTC. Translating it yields CASSLVLAGGPHEQYF.

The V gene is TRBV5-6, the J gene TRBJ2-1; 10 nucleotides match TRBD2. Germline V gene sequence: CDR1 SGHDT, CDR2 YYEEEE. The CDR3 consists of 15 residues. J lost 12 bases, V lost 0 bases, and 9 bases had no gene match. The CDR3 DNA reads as TGTGCCAGCAGCTTGGTAACTAGCGGGAATCGGGGGCAGTTCTTC. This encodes CASSLVTSGNRGQFF.

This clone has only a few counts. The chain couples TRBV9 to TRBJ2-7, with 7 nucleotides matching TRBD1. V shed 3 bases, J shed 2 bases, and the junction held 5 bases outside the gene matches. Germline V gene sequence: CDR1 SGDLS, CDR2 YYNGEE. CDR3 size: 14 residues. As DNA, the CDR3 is TGTGCCAGCAGCGGGAAACAGGGGACCTACGAGCAGTACTTC. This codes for CASSGKQGTYEQYF.

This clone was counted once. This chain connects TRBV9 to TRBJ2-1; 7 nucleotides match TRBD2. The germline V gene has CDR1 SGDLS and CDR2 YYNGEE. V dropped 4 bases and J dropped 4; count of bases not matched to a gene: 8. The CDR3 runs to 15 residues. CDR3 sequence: CASSPDKRGYNEQFF. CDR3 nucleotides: TGTGCCAGCAGCCCGGACAAGCGGGGATACAATGAGCAGTTCTTC.

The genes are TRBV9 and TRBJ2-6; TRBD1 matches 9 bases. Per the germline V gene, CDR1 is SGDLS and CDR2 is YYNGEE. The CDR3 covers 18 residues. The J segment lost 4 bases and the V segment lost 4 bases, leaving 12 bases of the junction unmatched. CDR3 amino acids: CASSLTPGQGSGANVLTF. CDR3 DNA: TGTGCCAGCAGCCTTACCCCGGGACAGGGTTCCGGGGCCAACGTCCTGACTTTC. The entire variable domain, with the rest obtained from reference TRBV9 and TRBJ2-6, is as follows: DSGVTQTPKHLITATGQRVTLRCSPRSGDLSVYWYQQSLDQGLQFLIQYYNGEERAKGNILERFSAQQFPDLHSELNLSSLELGDSALYFCASSLTPGQGSGANVLTFGAGSRLTVL.

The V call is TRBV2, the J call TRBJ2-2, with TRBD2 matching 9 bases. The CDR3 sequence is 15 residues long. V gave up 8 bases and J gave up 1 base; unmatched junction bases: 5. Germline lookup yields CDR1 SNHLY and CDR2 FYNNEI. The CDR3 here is CASQAGGMNTGELFF. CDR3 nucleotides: TGTGCCAGCCAGGCGGGAGGGATGAACACCGGGGAGCTGTTTTTT.

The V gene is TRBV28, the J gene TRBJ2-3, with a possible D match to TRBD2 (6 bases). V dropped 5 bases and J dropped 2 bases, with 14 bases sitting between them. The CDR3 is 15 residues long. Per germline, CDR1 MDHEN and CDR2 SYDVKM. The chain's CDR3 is CASSPGGVPTDTQYF. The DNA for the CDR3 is TGTGCCAGCAGTCCCGGCGGGGTTCCCACAGATACGCAGTATTTT.